This TCR beta chain derives from a study of tissue T cells after allogeneic stem cell transplantation. This clone rates as medium-sized (0.01 to 0.1%). The genes and germline here are from mouse. The read ends 1 residue before the CDR3 terminus; that terminus is restored from the germline J gene. Measured with immunoSEQ multiplex PCR; TCRdb has only the in-frame clones, and not every one. The top ten clones hold approximately 30% of a sample with some 3,200 clones, under 45% of them seen once. This sample's time point: mouse harvest day 14 after allogeneic transplant. The graft held 10^6 splenic CD5+ T cells and 10^7 T-cell-depleted bone marrow cells. This mouse GVHD model was MHC-mismatched B6 to BALB/c, profiled day 7 or 14. The V segment lost 4 bases and the J segment 6 bases; nucleotides outside the gene matches: 4. The length of the CDR3 is 14 residues. From germline, CDR1 is KGHPV and CDR2 FQNQEV (reference sequence).

Input material: gut tissue. The chain couples TRBV26 to TRBJ2-7; 12 nucleotides align to TRBD2. The sequence was obtained from a female BALB/c mouse given C57BL/6 T cells with graft-versus-host disease after an allogeneic hematopoietic cell transplant. The part of the CDR3 DNA that was read is TGTGCCAGCAGTCCGACTGGGGGGGCGCTTGAACAGTAC. Protein: CASSPTGGALEQY. The full CDR3 protein reads CASSPTGGALEQYF.